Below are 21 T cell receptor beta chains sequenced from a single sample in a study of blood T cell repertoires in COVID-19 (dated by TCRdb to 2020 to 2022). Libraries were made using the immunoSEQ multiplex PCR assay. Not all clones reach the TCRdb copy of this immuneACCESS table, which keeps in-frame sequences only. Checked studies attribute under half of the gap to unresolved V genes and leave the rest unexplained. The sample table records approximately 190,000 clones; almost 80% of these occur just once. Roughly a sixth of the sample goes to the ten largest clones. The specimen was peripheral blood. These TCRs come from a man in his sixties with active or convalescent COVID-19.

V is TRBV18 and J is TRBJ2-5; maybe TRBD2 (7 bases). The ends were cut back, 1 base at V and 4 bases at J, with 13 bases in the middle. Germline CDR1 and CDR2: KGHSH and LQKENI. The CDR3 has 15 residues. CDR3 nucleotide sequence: TGTGCCAGCTCACCACGGATAGGGGGGGCAGAGACCCAGTACTTC. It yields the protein CASSPRIGGAETQYF.

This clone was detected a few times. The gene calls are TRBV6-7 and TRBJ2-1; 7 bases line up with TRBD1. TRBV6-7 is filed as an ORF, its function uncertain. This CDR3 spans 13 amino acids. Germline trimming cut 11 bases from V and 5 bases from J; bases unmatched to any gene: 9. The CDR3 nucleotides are TGTGCCGGAACTTTCGACAGGGACAATGAGCAGTTCTTC. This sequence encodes CAGTFDRDNEQFF.

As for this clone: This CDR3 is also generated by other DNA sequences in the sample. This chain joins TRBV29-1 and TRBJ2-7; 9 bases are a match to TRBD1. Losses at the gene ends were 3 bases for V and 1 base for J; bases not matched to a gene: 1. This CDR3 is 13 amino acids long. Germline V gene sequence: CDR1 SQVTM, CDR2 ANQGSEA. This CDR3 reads CSVEDRGSYEQYF. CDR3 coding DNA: TGCAGCGTTGAGGACAGGGGATCCTACGAGCAGTACTTC.

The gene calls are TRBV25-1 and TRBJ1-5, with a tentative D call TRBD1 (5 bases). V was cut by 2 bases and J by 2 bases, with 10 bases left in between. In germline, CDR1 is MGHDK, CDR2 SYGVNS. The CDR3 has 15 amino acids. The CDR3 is CASSERGAGNQPQHF. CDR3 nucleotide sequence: TGTGCCAGCAGTGAAAGGGGCGCTGGCAATCAGCCCCAGCATTTT.

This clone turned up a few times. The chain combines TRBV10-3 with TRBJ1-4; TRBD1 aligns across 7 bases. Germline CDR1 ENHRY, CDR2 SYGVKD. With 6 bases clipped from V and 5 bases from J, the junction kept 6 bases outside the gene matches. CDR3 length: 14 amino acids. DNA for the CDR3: TGTGCCATCAGCAAGGACAGGACGAATGAAAAACTGTTTTTT. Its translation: CAISKDRTNEKLFF.

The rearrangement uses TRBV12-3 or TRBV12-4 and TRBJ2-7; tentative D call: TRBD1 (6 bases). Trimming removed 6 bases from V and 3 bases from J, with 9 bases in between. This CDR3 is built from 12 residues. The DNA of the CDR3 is TGTGCCAGCAGATCGGACAGCTACGAGCAGTACTTC. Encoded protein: CASRSDSYEQYF.

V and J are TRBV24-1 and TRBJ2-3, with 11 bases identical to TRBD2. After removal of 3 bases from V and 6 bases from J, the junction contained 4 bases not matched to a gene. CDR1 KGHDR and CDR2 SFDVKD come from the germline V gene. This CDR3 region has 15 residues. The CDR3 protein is CATSDGTSGDDTQYF. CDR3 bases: TGTGCCACCAGTGATGGGACTAGCGGTGATGATACGCAGTATTTT.

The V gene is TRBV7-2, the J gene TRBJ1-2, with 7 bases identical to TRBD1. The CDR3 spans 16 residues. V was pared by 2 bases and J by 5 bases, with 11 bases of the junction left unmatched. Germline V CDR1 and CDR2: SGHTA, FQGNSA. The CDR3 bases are TGTGCCAGCAGCTTACGGGCAGGGGGGAAGGAATATGGCTACACCTTC. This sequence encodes CASSLRAGGKEYGYTF.

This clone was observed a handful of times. The CDR3 sequence is CASSSAGGWNEQFF. The CDR3 DNA reads TGTGCCAGCAGCTCGGCGGGAGGTTGGAATGAGCAGTTCTTC. The rearrangement links TRBV7-2 to TRBJ2-1, with 8 bases identical to TRBD2. The CDR3 extends over 14 amino acids. J gave up 7 bases and V 4 bases, and 6 bases lay outside the gene matches. The germline CDR1 and CDR2 sequences are SGHTA and FQGNSA.

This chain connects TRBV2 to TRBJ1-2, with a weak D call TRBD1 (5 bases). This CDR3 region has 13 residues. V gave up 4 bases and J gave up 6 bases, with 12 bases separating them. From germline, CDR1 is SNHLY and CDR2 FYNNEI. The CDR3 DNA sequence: TGTGCCAGCAGTGGGGAAGGGGTCCATGGCTACACCTTC. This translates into CASSGEGVHGYTF.

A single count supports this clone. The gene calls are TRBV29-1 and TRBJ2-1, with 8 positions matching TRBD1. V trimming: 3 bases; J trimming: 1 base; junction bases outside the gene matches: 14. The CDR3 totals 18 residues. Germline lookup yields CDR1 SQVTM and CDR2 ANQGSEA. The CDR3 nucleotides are TGCAGCGTTGAGAATGTCAGGGGGCGAAGTAATTCCTACAATGAGCAGTTCTTC. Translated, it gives CSVENVRGRSNSYNEQFF.

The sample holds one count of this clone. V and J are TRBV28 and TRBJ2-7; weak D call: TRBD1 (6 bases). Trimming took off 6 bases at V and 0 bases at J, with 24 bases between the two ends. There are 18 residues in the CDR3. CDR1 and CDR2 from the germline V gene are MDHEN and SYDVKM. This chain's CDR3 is CASRVPQGSTTYSYEQYF. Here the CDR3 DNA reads TGTGCCAGCAGGGTTCCACAGGGATCAACTACTTACTCCTACGAGCAGTACTTC.

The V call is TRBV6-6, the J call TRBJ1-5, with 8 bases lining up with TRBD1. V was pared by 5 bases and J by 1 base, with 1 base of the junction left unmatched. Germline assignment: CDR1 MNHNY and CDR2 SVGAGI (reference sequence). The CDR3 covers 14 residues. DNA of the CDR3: TGTGCCAGCAGTCAGGGGGCGAGCAATCAGCCCCAGCATTTT. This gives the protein CASSQGASNQPQHF.

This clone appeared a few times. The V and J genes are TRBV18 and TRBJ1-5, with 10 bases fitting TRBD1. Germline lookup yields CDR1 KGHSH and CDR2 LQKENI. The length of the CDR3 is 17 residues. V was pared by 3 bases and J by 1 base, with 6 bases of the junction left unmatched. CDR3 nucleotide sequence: TGTGCCAGCTCACCGGTAGACAGGGGGCGAAGCAATCAGCCCCAGCATTTT. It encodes CASSPVDRGRSNQPQHF.

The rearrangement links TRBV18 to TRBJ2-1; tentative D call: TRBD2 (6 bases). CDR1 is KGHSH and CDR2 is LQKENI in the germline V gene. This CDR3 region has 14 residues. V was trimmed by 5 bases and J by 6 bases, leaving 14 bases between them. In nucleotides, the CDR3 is TGTGCCAGCTCAAGACTAGGATTAAGCAATGAGCAGTTCTTC. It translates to CASSRLGLSNEQFF.

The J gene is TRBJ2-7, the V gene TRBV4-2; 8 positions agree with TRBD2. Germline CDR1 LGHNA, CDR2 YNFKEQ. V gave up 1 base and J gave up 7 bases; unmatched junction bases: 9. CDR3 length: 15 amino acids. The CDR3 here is CASSQVTGRAKEQYF. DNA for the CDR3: TGTGCCAGCAGCCAAGTGACCGGGAGGGCGAAGGAGCAGTACTTC.

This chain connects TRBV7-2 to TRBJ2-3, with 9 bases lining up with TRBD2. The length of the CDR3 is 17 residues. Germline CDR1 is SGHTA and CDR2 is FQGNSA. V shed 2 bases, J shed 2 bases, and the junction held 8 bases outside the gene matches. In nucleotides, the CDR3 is TGTGCCAGCAGCTTAATGGCTAGCGGGGCCAACACAGATACGCAGTATTTT. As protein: CASSLMASGANTDTQYF.

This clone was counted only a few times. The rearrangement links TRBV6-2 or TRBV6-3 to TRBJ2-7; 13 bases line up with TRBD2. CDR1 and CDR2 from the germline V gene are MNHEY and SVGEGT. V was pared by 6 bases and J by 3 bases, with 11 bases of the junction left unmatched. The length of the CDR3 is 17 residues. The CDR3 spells CASSPRRRTSGSYEQYF. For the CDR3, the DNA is TGTGCCAGCAGCCCAAGGAGGCGGACTAGCGGGAGCTACGAGCAGTACTTC.

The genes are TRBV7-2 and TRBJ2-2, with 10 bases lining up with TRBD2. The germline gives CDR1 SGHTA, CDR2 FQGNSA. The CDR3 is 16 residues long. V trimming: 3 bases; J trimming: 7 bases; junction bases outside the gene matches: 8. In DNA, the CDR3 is TGTGCCAGCAGCTTTCTGCTAGCGGGAGTGGGCGGGGAGCTGTTTTTT. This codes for CASSFLLAGVGGELFF. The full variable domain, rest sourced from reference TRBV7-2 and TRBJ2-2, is GAGVSQSPSNKVTEKGKDVELRCDPISGHTALYWYRQSLGQGLEFLIYFQGNSAPDKSGLPSDRFSAERTGGSVSTLTIQRTQQEDSAVYLCASSFLLAGVGGELFFGEGSRLTVL.

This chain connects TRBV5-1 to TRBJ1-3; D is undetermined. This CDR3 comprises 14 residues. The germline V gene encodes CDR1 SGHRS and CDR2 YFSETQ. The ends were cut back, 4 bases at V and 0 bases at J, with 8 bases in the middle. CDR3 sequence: CASSGGASGNTIYF. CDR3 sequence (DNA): TGCGCCAGCAGCGGCGGCGCCTCTGGAAACACCATATATTTT. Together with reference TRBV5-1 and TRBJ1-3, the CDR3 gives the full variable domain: KAGVTQTPRYLIKTRGQQVTLSCSPISGHRSVSWYQQTPGQGLQFLFEYFSETQRNKGNFPGRFSGRQFSNSRSEMNVSTLELGDSALYLCASSGGASGNTIYFGEGSWLTVV.

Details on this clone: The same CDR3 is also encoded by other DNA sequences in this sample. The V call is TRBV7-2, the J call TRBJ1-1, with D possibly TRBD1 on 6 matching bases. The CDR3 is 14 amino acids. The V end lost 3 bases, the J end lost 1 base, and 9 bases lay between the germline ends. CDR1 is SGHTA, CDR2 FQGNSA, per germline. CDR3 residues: CASSLRQANTEAFF. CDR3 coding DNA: TGTGCCAGCAGCTTGCGACAGGCGAACACTGAAGCTTTCTTT.